The present T cell receptor beta chain was sequenced within a study of cytomegalovirus exposure and HLA in healthy donors. Germline CDR1 SEHNR, CDR2 FQNEAQ (reference sequence). The V end lost 4 bases, the J end lost 2 bases, and 8 bases lay between the germline ends. The CDR3 is 13 amino acids. Of note for this clone: What it recognizes is unknown.

60 Vbeta and 13 Jbeta primers were used in PCR. TCRdb keeps only in-frame clones here, not all; method: immunoSEQ multiplex PCR. The sample has around 200,000 clones, roughly 79% seen once. Study-level findings and limits: After further analysis at a later stage, 16,951 TCR beta sequences were associated with HLA alleles at 0.05 false discovery rate. Trimming of TCR beta V- and J-genes showed a link, identified in a later analysis, to a missense DCLRE1C variant. Accounts indicate the classifier identified cytomegalovirus status with strong specificity and sensitivity.

The chain couples TRBV7-9 to TRBJ1-1, with D perhaps TRBD1 (6 bases). The source is a woman aged 40 to 50 in good health and CMV-seronegative. Source material: PBMCs. The CDR3 reads CASSWTANTEAFF. CDR3 in DNA: TGTGCCAGCAGCTGGACAGCTAACACTGAAGCTTTCTTT.